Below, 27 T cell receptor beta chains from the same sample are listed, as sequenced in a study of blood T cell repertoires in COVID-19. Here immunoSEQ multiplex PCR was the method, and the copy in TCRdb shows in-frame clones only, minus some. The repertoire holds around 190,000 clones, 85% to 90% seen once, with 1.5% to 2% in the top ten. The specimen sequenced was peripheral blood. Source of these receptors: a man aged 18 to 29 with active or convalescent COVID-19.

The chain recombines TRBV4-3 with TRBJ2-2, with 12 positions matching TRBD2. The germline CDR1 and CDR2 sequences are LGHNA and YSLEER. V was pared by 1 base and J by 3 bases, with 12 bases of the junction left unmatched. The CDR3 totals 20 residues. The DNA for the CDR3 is TGCGCCAGCAGCCAAGGACTAGCGGGAGCCGATGGTTTGTACACCGGGGAGCTGTTTTTT. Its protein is CASSQGLAGADGLYTGELFF.

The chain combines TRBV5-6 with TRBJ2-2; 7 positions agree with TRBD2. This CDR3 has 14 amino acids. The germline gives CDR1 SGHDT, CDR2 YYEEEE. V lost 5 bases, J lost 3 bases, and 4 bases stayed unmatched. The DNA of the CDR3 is TGTGCCAGCAGACGGGACTACCACACCGGGGAGCTGTTTTTT. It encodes CASRRDYHTGELFF.

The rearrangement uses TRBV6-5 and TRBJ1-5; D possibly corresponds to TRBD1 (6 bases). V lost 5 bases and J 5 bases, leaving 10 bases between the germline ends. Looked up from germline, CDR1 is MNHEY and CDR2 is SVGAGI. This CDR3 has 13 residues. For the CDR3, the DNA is TGTGCCAGCAGTATGGACAGAGATCAGCCCCAGCATTTT. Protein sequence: CASSMDRDQPQHF.

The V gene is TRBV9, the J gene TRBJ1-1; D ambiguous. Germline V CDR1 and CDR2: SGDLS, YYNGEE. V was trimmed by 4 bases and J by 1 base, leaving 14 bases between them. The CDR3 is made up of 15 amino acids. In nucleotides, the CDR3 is TGTGCCAGCAGCTCTACCCCTCTCCCGAACACTGAAGCTTTCTTT. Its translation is CASSSTPLPNTEAFF.

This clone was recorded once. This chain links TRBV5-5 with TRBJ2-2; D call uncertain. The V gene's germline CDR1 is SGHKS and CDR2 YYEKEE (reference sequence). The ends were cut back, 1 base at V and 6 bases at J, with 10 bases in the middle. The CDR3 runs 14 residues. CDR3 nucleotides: TGTGCCAGCAGCTTGTTGGAGATTTCCGGGGAGCTGTTTTTT. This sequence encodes CASSLLEISGELFF.

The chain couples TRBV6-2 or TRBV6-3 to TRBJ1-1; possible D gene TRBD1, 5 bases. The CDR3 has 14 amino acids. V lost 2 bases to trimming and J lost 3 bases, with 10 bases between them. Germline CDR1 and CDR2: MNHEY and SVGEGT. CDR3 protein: CASSYVGADTEAFF. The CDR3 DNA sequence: TGTGCCAGCAGTTACGTAGGGGCCGACACTGAAGCTTTCTTT.

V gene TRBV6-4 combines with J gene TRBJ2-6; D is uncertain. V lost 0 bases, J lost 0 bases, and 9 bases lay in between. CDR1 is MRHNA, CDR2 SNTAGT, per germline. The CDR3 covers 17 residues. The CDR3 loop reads CASSDSTSVSGANVLTF. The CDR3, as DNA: TGTGCCAGCAGTGACTCTACTTCGGTCTCTGGGGCCAACGTCCTGACTTTC.

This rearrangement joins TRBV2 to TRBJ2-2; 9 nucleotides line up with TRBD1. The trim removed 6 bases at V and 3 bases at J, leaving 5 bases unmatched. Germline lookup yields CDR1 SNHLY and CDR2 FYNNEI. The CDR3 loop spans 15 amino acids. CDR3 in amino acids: CASRPGTGHTGELFF. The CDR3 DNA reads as TGTGCCAGCAGGCCCGGGACAGGGCACACCGGGGAGCTGTTTTTT.

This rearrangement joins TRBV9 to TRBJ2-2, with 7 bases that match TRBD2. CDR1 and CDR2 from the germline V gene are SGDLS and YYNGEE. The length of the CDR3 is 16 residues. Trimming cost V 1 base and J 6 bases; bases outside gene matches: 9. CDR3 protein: CASSVWGGSFSGELFF. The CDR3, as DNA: TGTGCCAGCAGCGTATGGGGCGGGAGCTTCTCCGGGGAGCTGTTTTTT.

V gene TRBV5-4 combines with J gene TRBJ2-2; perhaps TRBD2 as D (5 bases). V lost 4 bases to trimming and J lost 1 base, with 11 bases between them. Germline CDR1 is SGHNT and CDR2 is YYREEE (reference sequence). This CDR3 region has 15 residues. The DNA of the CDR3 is TGTGCCAGCAGCGCAACTAGACAGAACACCGGGGAGCTGTTTTTT. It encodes CASSATRQNTGELFF.

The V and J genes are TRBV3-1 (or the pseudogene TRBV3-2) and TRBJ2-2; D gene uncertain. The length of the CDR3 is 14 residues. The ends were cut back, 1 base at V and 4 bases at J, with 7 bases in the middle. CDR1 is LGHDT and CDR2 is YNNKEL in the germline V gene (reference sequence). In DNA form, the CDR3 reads TGTGCCAGCAGCCAAGTCCGGGTCACCGGGGAGCTGTTTTTT. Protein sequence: CASSQVRVTGELFF.

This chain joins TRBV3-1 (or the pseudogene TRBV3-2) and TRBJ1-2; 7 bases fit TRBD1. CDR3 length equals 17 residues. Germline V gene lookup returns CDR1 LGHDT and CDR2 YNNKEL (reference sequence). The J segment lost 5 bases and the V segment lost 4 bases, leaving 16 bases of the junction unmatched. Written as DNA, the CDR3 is TGTGCCAGCAGCCCGACCTCTGACAGGGTAGGCGGTTATGGCTACACCTTC. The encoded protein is CASSPTSDRVGGYGYTF.

This CDR3 is CASSPTGDPGANVLTF. Written as DNA, the CDR3 is TGTGCCAGCAGCCCAACAGGGGATCCAGGGGCCAACGTCCTGACTTTC. V is TRBV9 and J is TRBJ2-6; TRBD1 aligns across 7 bases. The CDR3 spans 16 residues. Trimming took 4 bases from V and 4 from J; bases not matched to a gene: 8. The germline CDR1 and CDR2 sequences are SGDLS and YYNGEE.

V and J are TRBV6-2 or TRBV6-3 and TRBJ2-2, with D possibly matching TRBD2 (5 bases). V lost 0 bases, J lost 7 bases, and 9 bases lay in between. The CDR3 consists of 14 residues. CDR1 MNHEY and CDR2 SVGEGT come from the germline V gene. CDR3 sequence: CASSYSRTFGELFF. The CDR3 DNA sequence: TGTGCCAGCAGTTACTCCCGGACTTTCGGGGAGCTGTTTTTT.

CDR3 sequence: CASSSMGQGFTGYTF. CDR3 sequence (DNA): TGTGCCAGCAGTTCGATGGGACAGGGCTTCACTGGCTACACCTTC. J is TRBJ1-2 and V is TRBV28; 9 nucleotides align to TRBD1. Germline CDR1 and CDR2: MDHEN and SYDVKM. Trimming at V came to 4 bases and at J to 7 bases, leaving 10 bases not matched to a gene. This CDR3 has 15 amino acids.

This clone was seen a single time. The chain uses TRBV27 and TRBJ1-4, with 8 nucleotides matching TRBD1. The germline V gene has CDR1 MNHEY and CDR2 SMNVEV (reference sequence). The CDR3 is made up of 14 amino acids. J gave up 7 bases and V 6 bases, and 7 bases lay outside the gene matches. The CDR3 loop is CASREQGVTEKLFF. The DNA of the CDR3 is TGTGCCAGCAGAGAACAGGGGGTTACTGAAAAACTGTTTTTT.

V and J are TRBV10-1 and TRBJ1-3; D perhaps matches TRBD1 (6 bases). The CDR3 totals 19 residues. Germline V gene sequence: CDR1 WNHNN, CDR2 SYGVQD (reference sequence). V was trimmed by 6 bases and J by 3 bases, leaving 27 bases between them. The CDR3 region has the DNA TGCGCCAGCAGACTAAATCCCCGGGGGAGGGGACAAAGTGGAAACACCATATATTTT. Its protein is CASRLNPRGRGQSGNTIYF.

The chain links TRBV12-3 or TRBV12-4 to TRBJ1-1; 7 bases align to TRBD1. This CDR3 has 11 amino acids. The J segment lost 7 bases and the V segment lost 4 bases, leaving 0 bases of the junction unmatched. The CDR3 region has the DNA TGTGCCAGCAGTTACAGGGGTGAAGCTTTCTTT. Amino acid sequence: CASSYRGEAFF.

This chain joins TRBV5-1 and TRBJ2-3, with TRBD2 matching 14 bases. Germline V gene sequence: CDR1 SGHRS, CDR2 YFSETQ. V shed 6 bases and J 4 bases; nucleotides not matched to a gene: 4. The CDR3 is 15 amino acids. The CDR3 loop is CASTRGLAGADTQYF. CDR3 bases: TGCGCCAGCACCAGGGGACTAGCGGGAGCAGATACGCAGTATTTT.

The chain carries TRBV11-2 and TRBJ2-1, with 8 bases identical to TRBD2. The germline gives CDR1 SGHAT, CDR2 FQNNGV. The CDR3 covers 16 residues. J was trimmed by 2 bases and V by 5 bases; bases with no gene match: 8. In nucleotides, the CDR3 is TGTGCCAGCAGCCGGGGGGGGACTTTAACCTACAATGAGCAGTTCTTC. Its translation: CASSRGGTLTYNEQFF.

The CDR3 sequence: CASSGTTGVQPQHF. The CDR3 DNA is TGTGCCAGCAGTGGAACGACAGGCGTCCAGCCCCAGCATTTT. The chain recombines TRBV2 with TRBJ1-5; D may be TRBD1 (6 bases). Germline CDR1 is SNHLY and CDR2 is FYNNEI. The CDR3 length is 14 residues. Trimming removed 4 bases at V and 7 bases at J, with 14 bases between.

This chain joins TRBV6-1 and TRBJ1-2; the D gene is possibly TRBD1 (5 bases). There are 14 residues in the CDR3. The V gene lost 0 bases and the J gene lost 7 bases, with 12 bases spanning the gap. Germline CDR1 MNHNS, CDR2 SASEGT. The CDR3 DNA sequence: TGTGCCAGCAGTGAAGCATGGGGTAGGGGTGGCTACACCTTC. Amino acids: CASSEAWGRGGYTF.

CDR3 region: CASSLELAGGRITSTDTQYF. In nucleotides, the CDR3 is TGTGCCAGCAGCTTAGAGCTGGCGGGGGGGCGGATAACTAGCACAGATACGCAGTATTTT. The chain carries TRBV11-2 and TRBJ2-3; 9 nucleotides agree with TRBD2. Trimming cost V 0 bases and J 0 bases; bases outside gene matches: 13. The CDR3 totals 20 residues. CDR1 is SGHAT and CDR2 is FQNNGV in the germline V gene.

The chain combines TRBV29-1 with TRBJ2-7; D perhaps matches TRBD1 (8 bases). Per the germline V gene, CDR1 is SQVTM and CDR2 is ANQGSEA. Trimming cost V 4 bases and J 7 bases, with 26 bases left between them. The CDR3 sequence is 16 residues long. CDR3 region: CSVVTGWNRGGLEQYF. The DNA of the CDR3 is TGCAGCGTTGTAACCGGATGGAACAGGGGGGGGCTAGAGCAGTACTTC.

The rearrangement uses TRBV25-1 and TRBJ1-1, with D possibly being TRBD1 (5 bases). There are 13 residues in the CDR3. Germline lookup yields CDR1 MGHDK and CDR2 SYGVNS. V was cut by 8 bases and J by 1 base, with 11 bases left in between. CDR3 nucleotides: TGTGCCAGCCAAGGACATAGGAACACTGAAGCTTTCTTT. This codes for CASQGHRNTEAFF.

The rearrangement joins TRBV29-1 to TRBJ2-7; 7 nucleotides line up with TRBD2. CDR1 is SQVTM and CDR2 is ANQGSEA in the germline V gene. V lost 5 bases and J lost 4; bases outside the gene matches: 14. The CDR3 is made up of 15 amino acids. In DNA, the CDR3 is TGCAGCGTTTCGGCAACTCTCAGCGGGATTTACGAGCAGTACTTC. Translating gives CSVSATLSGIYEQYF.

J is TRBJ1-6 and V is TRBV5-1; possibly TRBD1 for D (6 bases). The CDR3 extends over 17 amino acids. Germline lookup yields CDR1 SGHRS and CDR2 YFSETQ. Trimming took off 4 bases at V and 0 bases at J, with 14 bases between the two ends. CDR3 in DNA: TGCGCCAGCAGCCTATCCGGGACATCCTCCTATAATTCACCCCTCCACTTT. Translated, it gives CASSLSGTSSYNSPLHF. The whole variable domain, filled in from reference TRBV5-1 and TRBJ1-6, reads KAGVTQTPRYLIKTRGQQVTLSCSPISGHRSVSWYQQTPGQGLQFLFEYFSETQRNKGNFPGRFSGRQFSNSRSEMNVSTLELGDSALYLCASSLSGTSSYNSPLHFGNGTRLTVT.